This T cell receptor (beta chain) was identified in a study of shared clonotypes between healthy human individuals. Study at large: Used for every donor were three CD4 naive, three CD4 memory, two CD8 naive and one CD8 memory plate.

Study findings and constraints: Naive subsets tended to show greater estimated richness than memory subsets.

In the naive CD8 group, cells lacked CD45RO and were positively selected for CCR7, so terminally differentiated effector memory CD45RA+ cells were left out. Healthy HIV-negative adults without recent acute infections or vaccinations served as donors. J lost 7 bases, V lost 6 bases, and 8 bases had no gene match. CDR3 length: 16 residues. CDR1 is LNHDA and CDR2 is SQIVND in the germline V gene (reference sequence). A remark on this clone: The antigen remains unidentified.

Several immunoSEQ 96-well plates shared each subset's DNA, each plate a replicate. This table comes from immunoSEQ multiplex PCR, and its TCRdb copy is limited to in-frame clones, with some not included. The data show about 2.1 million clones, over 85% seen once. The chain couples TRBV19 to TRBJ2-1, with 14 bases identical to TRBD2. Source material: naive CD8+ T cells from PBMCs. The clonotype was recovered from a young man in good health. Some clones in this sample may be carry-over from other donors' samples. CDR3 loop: CASSDRLAGGLNEQFF. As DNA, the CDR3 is TGTGCCAGTAGCGACCGACTAGCGGGAGGGCTAAATGAGCAGTTCTTC.